The 20 T cell receptor beta chains below come from one sample, sequenced in a study of blood T cell repertoires in COVID-19 (dated by TCRdb to 2019 to 2021). Library prep was done by the immunoSEQ multiplex PCR assay. Sourced from immuneACCESS, this table was stored by TCRdb with only in-frame sequences that have V and J called. A share of the clones is absent; for the studies checked, an unresolved V gene accounts for under half, and the remainder has no known explanation. For this sample the table gives 200,000 or so clones, of which about nine tenths were detected only once. In total, the top ten clones hold more than 3.5% of the sample. The specimen was PBMCs or T cells enriched from blood (not recorded which). Source of these receptors: a woman aged 40 to 50 with acute COVID-19.

The V call is TRBV7-8, the J call TRBJ1-5; 7 positions agree with TRBD1. Germline-derived CDR1 and CDR2 are SGHVS and FQNEAQ. With V trimmed by 2 bases and J by 0 bases, 7 bases remained unmatched. This CDR3 region has 17 residues. CDR3 amino acids: CASSLSGTAYSNQPQHF. Here the CDR3 DNA reads TGTGCCAGCAGCTTATCTGGGACAGCGTATAGCAATCAGCCCCAGCATTTT.

The chain couples TRBV11-2 to TRBJ1-2; tentative D call: TRBD1 (6 bases). The ends were cut back, 3 bases at V and 6 bases at J, with 11 bases in the middle. CDR3 length equals 13 residues. CDR1 SGHAT and CDR2 FQNNGV come from the germline V gene. CDR3 protein: CASSFGGAHGYTF. As DNA, the CDR3 is TGTGCCAGCAGCTTTGGGGGGGCCCATGGCTACACCTTC.

A single count supports this clone. The chain has TRBV4-3 and TRBJ1-4; perhaps TRBD1 as D (5 bases). Germline V gene sequence: CDR1 LGHNA, CDR2 YSLEER. This CDR3 has 14 residues. V lost 4 bases to trimming and J lost 7 bases, with 13 bases between them. CDR3 sequence (DNA): TGCGCCAGCAGCCTTCGTTGGGGGGGTGAAAAACTGTTTTTT. As protein: CASSLRWGGEKLFF.

This clone was observed once. The CDR3 reads CASQGQGPGTGELFF. The CDR3 DNA follows: TGTGCCAGCCAAGGGCAGGGTCCCGGCACCGGGGAGCTGTTTTTT. This chain uses TRBV4-2 with TRBJ2-2; D is perhaps TRBD1 (5 bases). CDR1 and CDR2 from the germline V gene are LGHNA and YNFKEQ. Trimming removed 8 bases from V and 4 bases from J, with 17 bases in between. The CDR3 runs 15 residues.

The CDR3 DNA is TGTGCCAGCAGCCAAAGCGGGGGGGACACAGATACGCAGTATTTT. Residues: CASSQSGGDTDTQYF. V and J are TRBV5-6 and TRBJ2-3, with 10 bases that match TRBD2. The length of the CDR3 is 15 residues. CDR1 SGHDT and CDR2 YYEEEE come from the germline V gene. V gave up 4 bases and J gave up 2 bases; unmatched junction bases: 4.

The rearrangement links TRBV6-5 to TRBJ1-1; tentatively, D is TRBD1 (5 bases). V lost 5 bases to trimming and J lost 3 bases, with 10 bases between them. Germline CDR1 and CDR2: MNHEY and SVGAGI. This CDR3 region has 13 residues. CDR3 protein: CASSQGPYTEAFF. The CDR3 DNA sequence: TGTGCCAGCAGTCAGGGCCCCTACACTGAAGCTTTCTTT.

The rearrangement joins TRBV2 to TRBJ1-1; D not resolved. CDR3 size: 10 residues. Trimming removed 7 bases at V and 3 bases at J, with 3 bases between. From germline, CDR1 is SNHLY and CDR2 FYNNEI. DNA of the CDR3: TGTGCCAGCACGGACACTGAAGCTTTCTTT. Its protein is CASTDTEAFF.

The DNA of the CDR3 is TGTGCCAGTAGTAAAGGACAGAGCTCTGGAAACACCATATATTTT. Translation: CASSKGQSSGNTIYF. V and J are TRBV19 and TRBJ1-3; perhaps TRBD1 as D (6 bases). Germline values: CDR1 LNHDA, CDR2 SQIVND (reference sequence). The V end was cut by 4 bases, the J end by 0 bases, with 10 bases between. CDR3 length: 15 residues.

V gene TRBV9 combines with J gene TRBJ2-1; possible D gene TRBD1, 5 bases. Germline CDR1 and CDR2: SGDLS and YYNGEE. Trimming stripped 1 base from V and 7 bases from J, with 12 bases between. This CDR3 comprises 14 residues. As DNA, the CDR3 is TGTGCCAGCAGCGTAACCCCAGGGATGAATGAGCAGTTCTTC. It codes for CASSVTPGMNEQFF.

The chain carries TRBV6-1 and TRBJ1-2; TRBD1 aligns across 8 bases. Unmatched junction bases numbered 8, after V lost 2 bases and J lost 9 bases. The CDR3 runs to 14 residues. The germline V gene has CDR1 MNHNS and CDR2 SASEGT. CDR3: CASSESNRGLSYTF. CDR3 in DNA: TGTGCCAGCAGTGAATCCAACAGGGGGTTAAGCTACACCTTC.

The V gene is TRBV10-3, the J gene TRBJ2-1, with 11 bases aligning to TRBD2. The germline V gene has CDR1 ENHRY and CDR2 SYGVKD. CDR3 length equals 16 residues. The V and J ends lost 4 bases and 7 bases, in that order; junction bases with no gene match: 9. The CDR3 sequence is CAISGGSTSGGNEQFF. The CDR3 nucleotides read TGTGCCATCAGTGGGGGATCTACTAGCGGGGGAAATGAGCAGTTCTTC.

This chain connects TRBV5-1 to TRBJ1-2, with TRBD1 matching 7 bases. Germline loops: CDR1 SGHRS, CDR2 YFSETQ. The CDR3 sequence is 14 residues long. V lost 4 bases, J lost 6 bases, and 9 bases stayed unmatched. The CDR3 DNA sequence: TGCGCCAGCAGCAGGGGGACAGCGCAGGATGGCTACACCTTC. This encodes CASSRGTAQDGYTF.

The chain has TRBV7-3 and TRBJ2-3; 14 nucleotides match TRBD2. This CDR3 spans 19 amino acids. The V gene end was trimmed by 0 bases and the J gene end by 2 bases; junction bases not matched to a gene: 7. Germline-derived CDR1 and CDR2 are SGHTA and FQGTGA. CDR3 protein: CASSLTPKTSGGDTDTQYF. The CDR3, as DNA: TGTGCCAGCAGCTTAACCCCAAAGACTAGCGGGGGGGACACAGATACGCAGTATTTT.

This clone has only one observation. The chain joins TRBV7-3 to TRBJ2-6; 12 bases are a match to TRBD1. CDR1 SGHTA and CDR2 FQGTGA come from the germline V gene. The junction had 8 bases not matched to a gene; V was cut back by 5 bases and J by 3 bases. CDR3 length equals 18 residues. CDR3 residues: CASSGRDRGLDGANVLTF. The CDR3, as DNA: TGTGCCAGCAGCGGCCGGGACAGGGGGCTAGATGGGGCCAACGTCCTGACTTTC. The variable domain in full, completed from reference TRBV7-3 and TRBJ2-6, reads GAGVSQTPSNKVTEKGKYVELRCDPISGHTALYWYRQSLGQGPEFLIYFQGTGAADDSGLPNDRFFAVRPEGSVSTLKIQRTERGDSAVYLCASSGRDRGLDGANVLTFGAGSRLTVL.

The chain recombines TRBV30 with TRBJ1-3; 8 bases match TRBD1. The germline V gene has CDR1 GTSNPN and CDR2 SVGIG (reference sequence). V lost 1 base and J lost 2; bases outside the gene matches: 7. The CDR3 consists of 16 residues. CDR3 in DNA: TGTGCCTGGAGTGACCAAACAGGGGGGGCTGGAAACACCATATATTTT. This sequence encodes CAWSDQTGGAGNTIYF.

The J gene is TRBJ1-1, the V gene TRBV6-1; TRBD1 matches 8 bases. The CDR3 sequence is 13 residues long. The germline V gene has CDR1 MNHNS and CDR2 SASEGT. The junction had 2 bases not matched to a gene; V was cut back by 1 base and J by 7 bases. CDR3 region: CASSEDRGFEAFF. The CDR3, as DNA: TGTGCCAGCAGTGAAGACAGGGGGTTTGAAGCTTTCTTT.

This clone was found once. This chain joins TRBV9 and TRBJ1-1; 8 bases are a match to TRBD1. The CDR3 is 15 residues long. V was clipped by 2 bases and J by 5 bases; unmatched bases: 8. CDR1 is SGDLS, CDR2 YYNGEE, per germline. The CDR3 is CASSVATGGRTEAFF. CDR3 nucleotide sequence: TGTGCCAGCAGCGTGGCCACAGGGGGGAGAACTGAAGCTTTCTTT.

The chain has TRBV7-2 and TRBJ1-6; D gene unclear. The V end was cut by 1 base, the J end by 7 bases, with 14 bases between. The CDR3 extends over 16 amino acids. From germline, CDR1 is SGHTA and CDR2 FQGNSA. The CDR3 loop is CASSLDQNLRNSPLHF. Written as DNA, the CDR3 is TGTGCCAGCAGCTTAGATCAAAATCTGAGAAATTCACCCCTCCACTTT. Together with reference TRBV7-2 and TRBJ1-6, the CDR3 gives the full variable domain: GAGVSQSPSNKVTEKGKDVELRCDPISGHTALYWYRQSLGQGLEFLIYFQGNSAPDKSGLPSDRFSAERTGGSVSTLTIQRTQQEDSAVYLCASSLDQNLRNSPLHFGNGTRLTVT.

The gene calls are TRBV5-6 and TRBJ1-5; 10 nucleotides line up with TRBD1. The CDR3 sequence is 15 residues long. Germline trimming cut 4 bases from V and 2 bases from J; bases unmatched to any gene: 3. The germline V gene has CDR1 SGHDT and CDR2 YYEEEE. The DNA of the CDR3 is TGTGCCAGCAGCATAGGGACAGGGGGCAATCAGCCCCAGCATTTT. Amino acid sequence: CASSIGTGGNQPQHF.

The chain recombines TRBV6-2 or TRBV6-3 with TRBJ2-1, with TRBD2 matching 12 bases. CDR1 is MNHEY, CDR2 SVGEGT, per germline. CDR3 length equals 16 residues. Trimming cost V 5 bases and J 7 bases; bases outside gene matches: 9. CDR3 bases: TGTGCCAGCAGTGCCGGCCCGACTAGCGGGGGTAATGAGCAGTTCTTC. This sequence encodes CASSAGPTSGGNEQFF.